These 17 T cell receptor beta chains were sequenced from one sample in a study of T-cell reconstitution after alpha-beta-depleted transplantation in children (dated by TCRdb to the mid-2010s). This specimen's treatment or condition label, interpreted: allogeneic hematopoietic cell transplantation with graft depleted of TCRalphabeta T cells and CD19 B cells. The library was prepared using PCR. The sample was run on an Illumina HiSeq 2500. To normalize quantification of the TCRbeta repertoire, the TCR libraries were built with molecular barcoding that relied on unique molecular identifiers. The public reads were reprocessed in TCRdb via fastp at Q25 and MiXCR, keeping in-frame beta chains. Records with the same CDR3 protein are collapsed into one entry carrying the most frequent genes and DNA. Counted in this sample were fewer than 550,000 distinct CDR3 sequences; around 10% of them appeared once. Of the sample, 14% is held by the ten largest clones.

The starting material was PBMCs, mostly from graft donor cells, obtained 180 days after TCRalphabeta/CD19-depleted stem cell transplant. These receptors all stem from a female patient aged 2-9 years who had a stem cell transplant for aplastic anemia, so the T cells may come from the graft donor.

The chain recombines TRBV5-1 with TRBJ2-2, with TRBD2 matching over 9 bases. V trimming: 5 bases; J trimming: 4 bases; junction bases outside the gene matches: 6. Germline lookup yields CDR1 SGHRS and CDR2 YFSETQ. CDR3 length: 15 residues. CDR3 protein: CASRPLAGPTGELFF. CDR3 bases: TGCGCCAGCAGGCCACTAGCGGGCCCCACCGGGGAGCTGTTTTTT.

This chain uses TRBV12-3 or TRBV12-4 with TRBJ2-1; the match to TRBD2 covers 14 bases. This CDR3 has 17 residues. J was trimmed by 3 bases and V by 5 bases; bases with no gene match: 6. Here the CDR3 DNA reads TGTGCCAGCAGTATTGGGACTAGCGGGAGAGACTACAATGAGCAGTTCTTC. It translates to CASSIGTSGRDYNEQFF.

This clonotype was observed a handful of times. This sequence joins TRBV12-3 or TRBV12-4 and TRBJ1-5; D not certain. The length of the CDR3 is 19 residues. V lost 0 bases and J 3 bases, leaving 21 bases between the germline ends. CDR3 sequence: CASSLALSWEAAHNQPQHF. The CDR3 region has the DNA TGTGCCAGCAGTTTAGCGCTAAGTTGGGAGGCAGCGCACAATCAGCCCCAGCATTTT.

V and J are TRBV19 and TRBJ2-1, with D unresolved. The ends were cut back, 3 bases at V and 3 bases at J, with 18 bases in the middle. CDR1 is LNHDA and CDR2 is SQIVND in the germline V gene (reference sequence). There are 17 residues in the CDR3. The CDR3 bases are TGTGCCAGTAGTATCTCCTTGGCAAATGTAATCTACAATGAGCAGTTCTTC. This codes for CASSISLANVIYNEQFF.

This chain's CDR3 is CASTGTPGDDTQYF. The CDR3 nucleotides read TGTGCCTCCACCGGGACTCCCGGGGATGATACGCAGTATTTT. This chain connects TRBV10-3 to TRBJ2-3; tentative D call: TRBD2 (6 bases). V shed 11 bases and J shed 6 bases, with 21 bases lying between them. The CDR3 sequence is 14 residues long. CDR1 ENHRY and CDR2 SYGVKD come from the germline V gene.

This clonotype was observed a handful of times. The genes are TRBV3-1 and TRBJ2-7; possibly TRBD2 for D (5 bases). Per the germline V gene, CDR1 is LGHDT and CDR2 is YNNKEL (reference sequence). This CDR3 comprises 15 residues. Between the trimmed V and J ends, which lost 5 bases and 4 bases, there was a span of 18 bases. CDR3: CASSYPGLESYEQYV. The CDR3 DNA follows: TGTGCCAGCAGCTACCCCGGACTCGAGAGTTACGAGCAGTACGTC.

This clonotype was detected only a few times. CDR3 nucleotide sequence: TGCAGCGTTGAAAAGATAAATGGCTACACCTTC. It codes for CSVEKINGYTF. This chain links TRBV29-1 with TRBJ1-2; D remains unclear. CDR1 SQVTM and CDR2 ANQGSEA come from the germline V gene. The CDR3 is 11 residues long. Trimming left V 2 bases short and J 6 bases short, with 7 bases between.

The chain couples TRBV12-3 or TRBV12-4 to TRBJ2-2; 7 positions agree with TRBD2. The junction had 12 bases not matched to a gene; V was cut back by 5 bases and J by 6 bases. The CDR3 has 16 residues. DNA of the CDR3: TGTGCCAGCAGTGCCCTGACATGGGGAGGGGCCGGGGAGCTGTTTTTT. This translates into CASSALTWGGAGELFF.

This clonotype occurred a few times. This chain uses TRBV21-1 with TRBJ2-5; the table assigns TRBD1, which was not confirmed against the DNA. TRBV21-1 is annotated as a pseudogene. The CDR3 has 18 amino acids. The chain's CDR3 is CASSKGALDRGGGETQYF. CDR3 in DNA: TGTGCCAGCAGCAAAGGGGCCCTAGACAGGGGAGGTGGAGAGACCCAGTACTTC.

J is TRBJ2-7 and V is TRBV6-2 or TRBV6-3; TRBD1 agrees at 7 bases. The CDR3 is made up of 16 amino acids. CDR1 and CDR2 (germline): MNHEY, SVGEGT. Trimming cost V 5 bases and J 7 bases; bases outside gene matches: 17. CDR3 DNA sequence: TGTGCCAGCAGTCGGCCTCGACAGGGCATCCTGGGGGAGCAGTACGTC. Its translation is CASSRPRQGILGEQYV.

This clonotype was seen only a few times. The chain employs TRBV2 and TRBJ2-3; D not certain. This CDR3 has 17 residues. Germline assignment: CDR1 SNHLY and CDR2 FYNNEI. V lost 1 base and J lost 0, with 14 bases in between. The CDR3 coding sequence is TGTGCCAGCAGTGAAGGTGTACTCCAAACTAGCACAGATACGCAGTATTTT. As protein: CASSEGVLQTSTDTQYF. The full variable domain, rest sourced from reference TRBV2 and TRBJ2-3, is EPEVTQTPSHQVTQMGQEVILRCVPISNHLYFYWYRQILGQKVEFLVSFYNNEISEKSEIFDDQFSVERPDGSNFTLKIRSTKLEDSAMYFCASSEGVLQTSTDTQYFGPGTRLTVL.

This clonotype was counted between two and nine times. The chain recombines TRBV20-1 with TRBJ1-5; unclear D gene. The germline CDR1 and CDR2 sequences are DFQATT and SNEGSKA (reference sequence). This CDR3 has 13 amino acids. V was trimmed by 5 bases and J by 4 bases, leaving 12 bases between them. Written as DNA, the CDR3 is TGCAGTGCTGGGGATGGGAGGAATCAGCCCCAGCATTTT. Encoded protein: CSAGDGRNQPQHF.

This clonotype has just a few counts. CDR3 bases: TGTGCCAGCAGCTTTAGAGGGGTTCCCTACAATGAGCAGTTCTTC. Amino acids: CASSFRGVPYNEQFF. This sequence joins TRBV7-2 and TRBJ2-1; possibly TRBD1 or TRBD2 for D (5 bases each). The germline gives CDR1 SGHTA, CDR2 FQGNSA. This CDR3 spans 15 amino acids. V lost 3 bases to trimming and J lost 2 bases, with 11 bases between them.

The chain uses TRBV19 and TRBJ2-2, with D uncertain. The germline gives CDR1 LNHDA, CDR2 SQIVND (reference sequence). Trimming removed 2 bases from V and 4 bases from J, with 8 bases in between. This CDR3 contains 14 residues. The CDR3 sequence: CASSIPVGTGELFF. In nucleotides, the CDR3 is TGTGCCAGTAGTATACCAGTAGGCACCGGGGAGCTGTTTTTT. Based on the CDR3 plus reference TRBV19 and TRBJ2-2, the full variable domain is DGGITQSPKYLFRKEGQNVTLSCEQNLNHDAMYWYRQDPGQGLRLIYYSQIVNDFQKGDIAEGYSVSREKKESFPLTVTSAQKNPTAFYLCASSIPVGTGELFFGEGSRLTVL.

This clonotype was counted many times. This sequence joins TRBV5-1 and TRBJ2-5; the D gene is possibly TRBD1 (6 bases). With 4 bases removed from V and 1 base from J, the gap between germline ends came to 11 bases. The CDR3 contains 14 residues. CDR1 is SGHRS and CDR2 is YFSETQ in the germline V gene. This CDR3 is CASSPDRTQETQYF. For the CDR3, the DNA is TGCGCCAGCAGCCCGGACAGAACCCAAGAGACCCAGTACTTC.

The chain uses TRBV7-9 and TRBJ2-7, with D perhaps TRBD1 (6 bases). Per the germline V gene, CDR1 is SEHNR and CDR2 is FQNEAQ (reference sequence). CDR3 size: 13 residues. The V and J ends lost 2 bases and 6 bases respectively, with 11 bases between them. CDR3 sequence: CASSLNEGGEQYV. The CDR3 region has the DNA TGTGCCAGCAGCTTAAACGAAGGGGGCGAGCAGTACGTC.

This chain joins TRBV29-1 and TRBJ2-5; D perhaps matches TRBD1 (5 bases). Germline CDR1 and CDR2: SQVTM and ANQGSEA. The length of the CDR3 is 14 residues. Trimming cost V 6 bases and J 0 bases, with 14 bases left between them. CDR3 protein: CSVTQGTYQETQYF. DNA of the CDR3: TGCAGCGTAACTCAGGGCACGTACCAAGAGACCCAGTACTTC.